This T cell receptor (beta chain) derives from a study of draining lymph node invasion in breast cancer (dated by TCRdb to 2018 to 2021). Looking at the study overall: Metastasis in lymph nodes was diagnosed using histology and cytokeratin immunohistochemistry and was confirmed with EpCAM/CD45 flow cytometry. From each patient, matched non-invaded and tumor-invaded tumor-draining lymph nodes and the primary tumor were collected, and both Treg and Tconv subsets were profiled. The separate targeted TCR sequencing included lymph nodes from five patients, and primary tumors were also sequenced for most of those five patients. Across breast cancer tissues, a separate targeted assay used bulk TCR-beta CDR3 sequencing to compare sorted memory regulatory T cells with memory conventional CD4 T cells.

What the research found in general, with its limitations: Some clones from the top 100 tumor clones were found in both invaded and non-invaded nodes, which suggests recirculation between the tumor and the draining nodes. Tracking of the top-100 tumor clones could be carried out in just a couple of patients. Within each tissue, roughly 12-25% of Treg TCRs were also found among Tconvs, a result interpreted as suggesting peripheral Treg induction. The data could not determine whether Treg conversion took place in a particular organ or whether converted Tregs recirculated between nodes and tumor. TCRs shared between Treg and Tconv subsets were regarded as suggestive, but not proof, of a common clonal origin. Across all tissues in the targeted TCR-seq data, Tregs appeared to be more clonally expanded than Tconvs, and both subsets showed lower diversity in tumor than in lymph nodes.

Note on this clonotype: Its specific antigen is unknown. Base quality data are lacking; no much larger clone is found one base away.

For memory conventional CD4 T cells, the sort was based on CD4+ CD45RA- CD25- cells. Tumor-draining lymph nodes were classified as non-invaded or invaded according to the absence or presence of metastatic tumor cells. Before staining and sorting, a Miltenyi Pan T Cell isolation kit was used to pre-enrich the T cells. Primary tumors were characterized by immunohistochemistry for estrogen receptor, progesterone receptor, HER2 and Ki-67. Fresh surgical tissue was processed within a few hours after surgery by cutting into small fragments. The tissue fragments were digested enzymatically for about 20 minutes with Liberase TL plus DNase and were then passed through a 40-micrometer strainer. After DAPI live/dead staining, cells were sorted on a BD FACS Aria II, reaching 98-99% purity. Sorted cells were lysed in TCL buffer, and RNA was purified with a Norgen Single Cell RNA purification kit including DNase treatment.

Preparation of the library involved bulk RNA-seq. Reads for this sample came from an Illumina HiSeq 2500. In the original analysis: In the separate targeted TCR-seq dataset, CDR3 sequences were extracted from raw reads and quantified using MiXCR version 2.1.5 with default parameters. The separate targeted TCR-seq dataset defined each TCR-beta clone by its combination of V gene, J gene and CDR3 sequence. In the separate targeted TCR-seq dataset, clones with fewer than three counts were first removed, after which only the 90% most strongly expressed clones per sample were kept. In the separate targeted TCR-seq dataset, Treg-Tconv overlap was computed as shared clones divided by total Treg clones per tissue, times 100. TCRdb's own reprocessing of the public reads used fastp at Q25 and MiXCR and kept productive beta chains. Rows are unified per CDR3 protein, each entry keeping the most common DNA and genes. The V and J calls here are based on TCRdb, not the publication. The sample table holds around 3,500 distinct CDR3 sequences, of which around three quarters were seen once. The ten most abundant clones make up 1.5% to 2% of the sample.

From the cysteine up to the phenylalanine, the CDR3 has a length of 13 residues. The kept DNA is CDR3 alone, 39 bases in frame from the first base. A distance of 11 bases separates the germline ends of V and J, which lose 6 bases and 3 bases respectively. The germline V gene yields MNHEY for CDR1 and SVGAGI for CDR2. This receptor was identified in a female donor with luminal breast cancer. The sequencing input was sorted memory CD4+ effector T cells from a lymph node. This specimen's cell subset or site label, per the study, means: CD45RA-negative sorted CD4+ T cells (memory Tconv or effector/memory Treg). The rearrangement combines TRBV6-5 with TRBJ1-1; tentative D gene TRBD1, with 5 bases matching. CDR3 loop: CASSPRQYTEAFF. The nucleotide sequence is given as TGTGCCAGCAGCCCTCGACAGTACACTGAAGCTTTCTTT.